This TCR beta chain was recorded in a study of T cells in Graves' hyperthyroidism and ophthalmopathy. Amplified regions were TCR beta CDR3 sequences from RNA transcripts. Using the HTBI primer set, a first-round RT-PCR was run on the TCR CDR3. TCRdb processed the multiplex PCR reads anew with MiXCR; each CDR3 protein has one entry. This table holds 330,000 or so distinct CDR3 sequences, around a fifth found once. The V and J ends lost 1 base and 6 bases respectively, with 13 bases between them. Germline V gene data show CDR1 as LNHNV and CDR2 as YYDKDF (reference sequence). The CDR3 runs 14 residues. V gene TRBV15 combines with J gene TRBJ2-7; a possible D gene is TRBD2 (5 bases). The TCR was taken from a man aged 50 or older with Graves' ophthalmopathy. The sample comprised blood. The CDR3 loop reads CATSRAIQAGEQYF. CDR3 nucleotides: TGTGCCACCAGCAGAGCAATTCAGGCGGGCGAGCAGTACTTC.